This TCR beta chain was recorded in a study of CD8+ T cells in alopecia areata. Study-wide results and caveats: When scalp samples are sequenced, resident alphabeta T cells of normal skin are also captured. More clonal than normal scalp was lesional scalp, particularly alopecia totalis/universalis.

Germline CDR1 is SEHNR and CDR2 is FQNEAQ (reference sequence). The CDR3 runs to 15 residues. The germline V and J ends were trimmed by 5 bases and 6 bases, with 16 bases remaining between them. Peripheral blood samples and lesional scalp punch biopsies were obtained from alopecia areata patients. Cell sorting on a FACSAria was used to separate CD4+ and CD8+ T cells from the PBMCs. RNA extraction and reverse transcription yielded cDNA as sequencing template. Sequenced by immunoSEQ multiplex PCR; TCRdb stores in-frame clones only, minus some. The sample holds some 22,000 clones, roughly 52% seen once. The sample holds a few counts of this clone. What it binds is unknown.

The sequence derives from a human donor with alopecia areata. The chain links TRBV7-9 to TRBJ2-2; D possibly corresponds to TRBD1 (6 bases). The sequenced sample was NKG2D-high CD8+ T cells sorted from blood. The CDR3: CASSGRGLEAGELFF. In DNA, the CDR3 is TGTGCCAGCAGCGGCAGGGGTCTGGAAGCCGGGGAGCTGTTTTTT.